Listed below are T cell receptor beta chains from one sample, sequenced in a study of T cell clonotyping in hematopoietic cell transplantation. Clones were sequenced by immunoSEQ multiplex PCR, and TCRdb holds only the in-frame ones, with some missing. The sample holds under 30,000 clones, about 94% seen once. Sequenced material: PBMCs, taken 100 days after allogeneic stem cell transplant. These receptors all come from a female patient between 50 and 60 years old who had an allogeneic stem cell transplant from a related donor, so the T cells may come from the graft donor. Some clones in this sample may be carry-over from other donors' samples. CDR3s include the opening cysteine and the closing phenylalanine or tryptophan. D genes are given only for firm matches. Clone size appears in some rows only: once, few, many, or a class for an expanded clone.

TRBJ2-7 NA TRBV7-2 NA CASSLRTVGPYEQYF TGTGCCAGCAGCTTACGGACAGTCGGCCCCTACGAGCAGTACTTC
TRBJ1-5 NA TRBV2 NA CASTRDSNQPQHF TGTGCCAGCACAAGAGATAGCAATCAGCCCCAGCATTTT
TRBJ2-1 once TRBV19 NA CASSLGRVDYNEQFF TGTGCCAGTAGTCTAGGCAGGGTTGATTACAATGAGCAGTTCTTC
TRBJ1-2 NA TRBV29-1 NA CSVEEQGIGGYTF TGCAGCGTTGAAGAACAGGGAATAGGTGGCTACACCTTC
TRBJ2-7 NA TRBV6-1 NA CASSEPGTDEQYF TGTGCCAGCAGTGAACCGGGGACCGACGAGCAGTACTTC
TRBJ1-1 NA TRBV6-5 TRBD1 CASSPAGTGLGEAFF TGTGCCAGCAGCCCAGCCGGGACAGGGCTCGGTGAAGCTTTCTTT
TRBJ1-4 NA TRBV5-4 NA CASSLPGDQGKLFF TGTGCCAGCAGCTTGCCGGGGGACCAGGGAAAACTGTTTTTT
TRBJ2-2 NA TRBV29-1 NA CSVEGGGVRDTGELFF TGCAGCGTTGAAGGGGGCGGGGTGCGTGACACCGGGGAGCTGTTTTTT
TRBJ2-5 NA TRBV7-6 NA CASSLGVGETQYF TGTGCCAGCAGCTTAGGCGTAGGAGAGACCCAGTACTTC
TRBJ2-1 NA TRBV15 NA CATSRDPGNEQFF TGTGCCACCAGCAGAGATCCCGGGAATGAGCAGTTCTTC
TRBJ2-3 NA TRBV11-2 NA CAGDLEERYTDTQYF TGTGCCGGAGACCTTGAGGAGCGGTACACAGATACGCAGTATTTT
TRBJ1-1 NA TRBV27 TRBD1 CASSLYARGALTEAFF TGTGCCAGCAGTTTATACGCCAGGGGGGCCCTCACTGAAGCTTTCTTT
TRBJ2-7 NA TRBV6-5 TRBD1 CASSSWDSTYEQYF TGTGCCAGCAGTTCTTGGGACAGCACTTACGAGCAGTACTTC
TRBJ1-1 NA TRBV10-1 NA CASSAWQTLNTEAFF TGCGCCAGCAGTGCATGGCAGACTTTGAACACTGAAGCTTTCTTT
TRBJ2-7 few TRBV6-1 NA CASKDWGRLTYEQYF TGTGCCAGCAAGGATTGGGGGCGGCTTACCTACGAGCAGTACTTC
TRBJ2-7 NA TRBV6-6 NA CASSYPGLSYEQYF TGTGCCAGCAGTTACCCGGGACTCTCCTACGAGCAGTACTTC
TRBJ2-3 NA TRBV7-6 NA CASSVRGGSTDTQYF TGTGCCAGCAGCGTCAGAGGGGGGAGCACAGATACGCAGTATTTT
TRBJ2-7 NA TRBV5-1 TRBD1 CASSLQGNHEQYF TGCGCCAGCAGCTTACAGGGGAATCACGAGCAGTACTTC
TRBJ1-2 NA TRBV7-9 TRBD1 CASSLDREYGYTF TGTGCCAGCAGCTTGGACAGGGAGTATGGCTACACCTTC
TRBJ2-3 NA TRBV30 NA CAWSVQGGNTQYF TGTGCCTGGAGTGTTCAAGGGGGGAATACGCAGTATTTT
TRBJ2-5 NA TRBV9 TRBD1 CASSGGQGETQYF TGTGCCAGCAGCGGCGGACAGGGAGAGACCCAGTACTTC
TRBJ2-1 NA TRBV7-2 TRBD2 CASSTGTSGPQKQFF TGTGCCAGCAGCACTGGGACTAGCGGCCCGCAGAAGCAGTTCTTC
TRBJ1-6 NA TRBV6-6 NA CASTSQVLNSPLHF TGTGCCAGCACCTCACAGGTCTTGAATTCACCCCTCCACTTT
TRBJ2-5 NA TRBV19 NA CASKGVGETQYF TGTGCCAGTAAGGGGGTCGGGGAGACCCAGTACTTC
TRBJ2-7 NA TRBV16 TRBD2 CASSRLAGNRDEQYF TGTGCCAGCAGCCGGCTAGCGGGGAACCGTGACGAGCAGTACTTC
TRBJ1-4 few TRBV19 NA CASSILGEKLFF TGTGCCAGTAGTATTCTGGGTGAAAAACTGTTTTTT
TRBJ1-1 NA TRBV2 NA CASSLMRVGTEAFF TGTGCCAGCAGTCTCATGAGGGTTGGCACTGAAGCTTTCTTT
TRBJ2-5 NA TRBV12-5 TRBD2 CASGRPWASGGEETQYF TGTGCTAGTGGTCGCCCTTGGGCTAGCGGGGGGGAAGAGACCCAGTACTTC
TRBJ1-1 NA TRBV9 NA CASSGFNTEAFF TGTGCCAGCAGCGGGTTCAACACTGAAGCTTTCTTT
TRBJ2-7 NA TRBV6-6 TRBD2 CASSWETSGAYEQYF TGTGCCAGCAGTTGGGAGACTAGCGGTGCCTACGAGCAGTACTTC
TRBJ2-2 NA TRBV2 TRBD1 CAGEQGAPNTGELFF TGTGCCGGCGAACAGGGGGCCCCGAACACCGGGGAGCTGTTTTTT
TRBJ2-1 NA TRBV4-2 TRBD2 CASTASGTYGEQFF TGTGCCAGCACGGCTAGCGGGACCTATGGTGAGCAGTTCTTC
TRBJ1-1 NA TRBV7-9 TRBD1 CASSPRDRGPRNEAFF TGTGCCAGCAGCCCCCGGGACAGGGGCCCCCGGAATGAAGCTTTCTTT
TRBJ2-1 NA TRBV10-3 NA CAISELNEQFF TGTGCCATCAGTGAGTTGAATGAGCAGTTCTTC
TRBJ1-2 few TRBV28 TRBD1 CASRKFFGTGSYGYTF TGTGCCAGCCGTAAGTTCTTCGGGACAGGGAGCTATGGCTACACCTTC
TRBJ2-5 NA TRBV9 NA CASSPGLVQETQYF TGTGCCAGCAGCCCGGGACTGGTACAAGAGACCCAGTACTTC
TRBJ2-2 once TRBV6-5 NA CAGSRRANTGELFF TGTGCCGGCTCTCGACGTGCGAACACCGGGGAGCTGTTTTTT
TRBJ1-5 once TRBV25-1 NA CASRGGDNQPQHF TGTGCCAGCAGGGGGGGGGATAATCAGCCCCAGCATTTT
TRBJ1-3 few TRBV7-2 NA CASSSQAGDTIYF TGTGCCAGCAGCTCACAGGCAGGAGACACCATATATTTT
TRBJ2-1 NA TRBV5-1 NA CASSFSRDNEQFF TGCGCCAGCAGCTTTTCCAGAGACAATGAGCAGTTCTTC
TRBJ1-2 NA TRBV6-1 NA CASSERGPESYGYTF TGTGCCAGCAGTGAAAGAGGACCCGAGTCCTATGGCTACACCTTC
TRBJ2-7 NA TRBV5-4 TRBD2 CASSRGGAGYEQYF TGTGCCAGCAGTCGGGGGGGGGCAGGCTACGAGCAGTACTTC
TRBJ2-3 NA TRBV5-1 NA CASSFNGRRTDTQYF TGCGCCAGCAGCTTCAACGGCAGGAGGACAGATACGCAGTATTTT
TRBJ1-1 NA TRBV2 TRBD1 CASSGQGNTEAFF TGTGCCAGCAGTGGACAGGGGAACACTGAAGCTTTCTTT
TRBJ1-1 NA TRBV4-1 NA CASSQGAENTEAFF TGCGCCAGCAGCCAAGGTGCCGAGAACACTGAAGCTTTCTTT
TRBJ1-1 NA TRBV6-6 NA CASSYSIKSPDTEAFF TGTGCCAGCAGTTACTCGATCAAATCGCCGGACACTGAAGCTTTCTTT
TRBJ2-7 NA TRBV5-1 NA CASSSSGRAYEQYF TGCGCCAGCAGCTCGAGCGGACGGGCCTACGAGCAGTACTTC
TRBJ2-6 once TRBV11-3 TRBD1 CASSPRQGPSGANVLTF TGTGCCAGCAGCCCCCGACAGGGTCCCTCTGGGGCCAACGTCCTGACTTTC
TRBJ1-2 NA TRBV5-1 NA CASSKEPNQGQFSNYGYTF TGCGCCAGCAGTAAGGAACCAAATCAGGGGCAGTTCTCTAACTATGGCTACACCTTC
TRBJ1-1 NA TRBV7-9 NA CASSAPSARRTEAFF TGTGCCAGCAGCGCGCCTTCAGCCAGGCGGACTGAAGCTTTCTTT
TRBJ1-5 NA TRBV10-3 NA CAISEVITAGEGQPQHF TGTGCCATCAGTGAGGTAATAACGGCGGGGGAGGGACAGCCCCAGCATTTT
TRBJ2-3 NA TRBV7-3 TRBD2 CASSPGTSGVGVDTQYF TGTGCCAGCAGTCCCGGGACTAGCGGGGTCGGAGTAGATACGCAGTATTTT
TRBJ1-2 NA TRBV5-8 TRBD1 CASSLAGTGALWNYGYTF TGTGCCAGCAGCTTGGCCGGGACAGGGGCGCTATGGAACTATGGCTACACCTTC